This TCR beta chain appears in the sequencing data of a study of shared clonotypes between healthy human individuals. Whole-study context: Researchers assigned three CD4 naive, three CD4 memory, two CD8 naive and one CD8 memory plate to each donor.

The assay was immunoSEQ multiplex PCR, and TCRdb's table has in-frame clones only and misses some. The repertoire has about 680,000 clones, roughly 94% of them found once; the top ten carry nearly 25%. The ends lost 4 bases at V and 2 bases at J; junction bases unmatched: 13. Germline assignment: CDR1 MGHRA and CDR2 YSYEKL. CDR3 length equals 17 residues. As defined, naive CD8 cells were CD45RO-negative and positively selected for CCR7, with terminally differentiated effector memory CD45RA+ cells excluded. Donors had no recently reported acute infections or vaccinations and were HIV-negative. Study-wide results and caveats: The authors sampled blood alone, and tissue repertoires likely differ. Rarefaction gave evidence that sorted-subset sequencing remained incomplete despite large depth.

On this clone itself: Its target is unknown.

V usage is TRBV4-1 and J usage is TRBJ2-7; 8 nucleotides agree with TRBD2. Sequencing was done on a sample of naive CD8+ T cells sorted from blood. The clonotype was recovered from a man between 25 and 39 years old in good health. In DNA form, the CDR3 reads TGCGCCAGCAGCCCGGTCTTTGGTAGCGGGACCACCTACGAGCAGTACTTC. Protein: CASSPVFGSGTTYEQYF.